The 20 T cell receptor beta chains below were found in one sample sequenced in a study of OX40 agonist ivuxolimab in advanced cancers. Profiling relied on immunoSEQ multiplex PCR, and the TCRdb table lists in-frame clones only, not all of them. Counted here are around 12,000 clones, approximately 84% occurring once; the ten biggest clones make up approximately 35%. The sequencing used CD4+ or CD8+ T cells sorted from blood, collected in a trial of the OX40 agonist ivuxolimab. All receptors come from an adult with an advanced solid tumor such as melanoma, head and neck, liver or kidney cancer.

The rearrangement links TRBV11-2 to TRBJ2-7; D unresolved. The V gene lost 1 base and the J gene lost 6 bases, with 7 bases spanning the gap. The V gene's germline CDR1 is SGHAT and CDR2 FQNNGV. The CDR3 runs 12 residues. Written as DNA, the CDR3 is TGTGCCAGCAGCTTAGGCGGCTCCGAGCAGTACTTC. This codes for CASSLGGSEQYF. Full variable domain (outside the CDR3, taken from reference TRBV11-2 and TRBJ2-7): EAGVAQSPRYKIIEKRQSVAFWCNPISGHATLYWYQQILGQGPKLLIQFQNNGVVDDSQLPKDRFSAERLKGVDSTLKIQPAKLEDSAVYLCASSLGGSEQYFGPGTRLTVT.

The rearrangement uses TRBV7-9 and TRBJ1-2, with TRBD1 matching 8 bases. With V trimmed by 5 bases and J by 0 bases, 5 bases remained unmatched. The length of the CDR3 is 15 residues. From germline, CDR1 is SEHNR and CDR2 FQNEAQ (reference sequence). CDR3 coding DNA: TGTGCCAGCAGCGAGACAGGGGAAGCTAACTATGGCTACACCTTC. Encoded protein: CASSETGEANYGYTF.

The count of this clone is one. The V call is TRBV27, the J call TRBJ1-6, with D possibly TRBD1 on 5 matching bases. V lost 5 bases, J lost 5 bases, and 19 bases lay in between. This CDR3 spans 17 amino acids. In germline, CDR1 is MNHEY, CDR2 SMNVEV (reference sequence). CDR3 bases: TGTGCCAGCAGTCCCAGGCAGGGATCCCCGGATAATTCACCCCTCCACTTT. It encodes CASSPRQGSPDNSPLHF.

The chain joins TRBV6-1 to TRBJ1-2; a possible D gene is TRBD1 (5 bases). Germline CDR1 reads MNHNS; CDR2 reads SASEGT. V lost 7 bases and J lost 5, with 20 bases in between. The CDR3 consists of 15 residues. The CDR3 nucleotides are TGTGCCAGCATTCACCCCAGGGAAGGGTGGTATGGCTACACCTTC. It is translated as CASIHPREGWYGYTF.

This sequence joins TRBV7-9 and TRBJ2-7; D remains unclear. Germline-derived CDR1 and CDR2 are SEHNR and FQNEAQ (reference sequence). V lost 5 bases, J lost 3 bases, and 5 bases lay in between. CDR3 length: 11 amino acids. CDR3 amino acids: CASSGNYEQYF. CDR3 coding DNA: TGTGCCAGCAGCGGTAACTACGAGCAGTACTTC.

This clone has just a few counts. The chain recombines TRBV7-8 with TRBJ1-1, with D unclear. V gave up 1 base and J gave up 3 bases, with 3 bases separating them. This CDR3 has 12 residues. CDR1 and CDR2 (germline): SGHVS, FQNEAQ. This CDR3 reads CASSLVDTEAFF. The CDR3 DNA reads as TGTGCCAGCAGCTTAGTGGACACTGAAGCTTTCTTT.

The rearrangement uses TRBV5-1 and TRBJ1-3, with 8 bases that match TRBD1. This CDR3 has 15 amino acids. Germline CDR1 and CDR2: SGHRS and YFSETQ. V shed 3 bases, J shed 4 bases, and the junction held 6 bases outside the gene matches. The CDR3 loop is CASSSDRGPGNTIYF. The CDR3 DNA follows: TGCGCCAGCAGCTCCGACAGGGGCCCAGGAAACACCATATATTTT.

V usage is TRBV5-1 and J usage is TRBJ2-7, with 8 bases fitting TRBD1. Per the germline V gene, CDR1 is SGHRS and CDR2 is YFSETQ. This CDR3 comprises 15 residues. Trimming at V came to 6 bases and at J to 1 base, leaving 9 bases not matched to a gene. The CDR3 region is CASKNPRQGSYEQYF. DNA of the CDR3: TGCGCCAGCAAAAATCCGAGACAGGGGTCCTACGAGCAGTACTTC.

The genes are TRBV29-1 and TRBJ2-3; TRBD1 matches 8 bases. Losses at the gene ends were 4 bases for V and 3 bases for J; bases not matched to a gene: 6. CDR1 is SQVTM, CDR2 ANQGSEA, per germline. The CDR3 extends over 14 amino acids. The CDR3, as DNA: TGCAGCGTTGGACAGGGGCGCCGGACAGATACGCAGTATTTT. Its translation is CSVGQGRRTDTQYF.

The chain joins TRBV4-1 to TRBJ1-4, with a tentative D call TRBD1 (6 bases). The CDR3 contains 15 residues. The germline V gene has CDR1 MGHRA and CDR2 YSYEKL. V lost 0 bases and J 4 bases, leaving 9 bases between the germline ends. CDR3 sequence (DNA): TGCGCCAGCAGCCAAGAATGGGGGCATAATGAAAAACTGTTTTTT. This codes for CASSQEWGHNEKLFF.

This chain connects TRBV6-5 to TRBJ2-7; a possible D gene is TRBD1 (6 bases). The V gene's germline CDR1 is MNHEY and CDR2 SVGAGI. The CDR3 covers 13 residues. V shed 2 bases and J shed 6 bases, with 11 bases lying between them. The DNA of the CDR3 is TGTGCCAGCAGTTACGGCAGGGGCAGCGAGCAGTACTTC. Its translation: CASSYGRGSEQYF.

The chain recombines TRBV25-1 with TRBJ1-1, with D perhaps TRBD1 (5 bases). The V end lost 6 bases, the J end lost 2 bases, and 10 bases lay between the germline ends. The CDR3 has 13 amino acids. Germline V gene lookup returns CDR1 MGHDK and CDR2 SYGVNS. The CDR3 DNA is TGTGCCAGCAGGCGCCAGGGCAACACTGAAGCTTTCTTT. It yields the protein CASRRQGNTEAFF.

The chain is built from TRBV15 and TRBJ1-5; possible D gene TRBD1, 6 bases. This CDR3 region has 14 residues. Germline loops: CDR1 LNHNV, CDR2 YYDKDF (reference sequence). The V gene lost 8 bases and the J gene lost 4 bases, with 15 bases spanning the gap. The CDR3 DNA follows: TGTGCCACCCGGCAGGGGCTGGGAAATCAGCCCCAGCATTTT. This gives the protein CATRQGLGNQPQHF.

The chain uses TRBV9 and TRBJ1-4; no clear D. The ends were cut back, 0 bases at V and 5 bases at J, with 5 bases in the middle. The CDR3 extends over 13 amino acids. Germline V gene data show CDR1 as SGDLS and CDR2 as YYNGEE. The CDR3 spells CASSVVPNEKLFF. DNA for the CDR3: TGTGCCAGCAGCGTAGTCCCGAATGAAAAACTGTTTTTT.

This clone showed up just a few times. The chain carries TRBV9 and TRBJ1-5, with TRBD1 as a possible D gene (6 bases). Trimming shortened V by 0 bases and J by 2 bases, and 9 bases separated the two germline ends. CDR1 and CDR2 from the germline V gene are SGDLS and YYNGEE. This CDR3 region has 15 residues. CDR3 sequence (DNA): TGTGCCAGCAGCGTAGATGCAGGGGGCAATCAGCCCCAGCATTTT. Protein product: CASSVDAGGNQPQHF.

The chain has TRBV6-5 and TRBJ2-1; a possible D gene is TRBD2 (6 bases). Trimming pared 6 bases from V and 2 bases from J, leaving 11 bases between. The germline V gene encodes CDR1 MNHEY and CDR2 SVGAGI. The CDR3 is 14 residues long. The CDR3: CASSRREAYNEQFF. The CDR3 region has the DNA TGTGCCAGCAGCCGCAGGGAGGCCTACAATGAGCAGTTCTTC.

The J gene is TRBJ2-7, the V gene TRBV6-4; D not resolved. The CDR3 covers 18 residues. The germline V gene has CDR1 MRHNA and CDR2 SNTAGT. V dropped 0 bases and J dropped 3 bases, with 21 bases sitting between them. The DNA for the CDR3 is TGTGCCAGCAGTGACTCTAGGACCCCGCTAGATGCCGACTACGAGCAGTACTTC. It yields the protein CASSDSRTPLDADYEQYF.

This clone was seen more than once but under ten times. This chain joins TRBV9 and TRBJ1-5, with D perhaps matching TRBD1 (6 bases). The CDR3 contains 14 residues. Germline CDR1 SGDLS, CDR2 YYNGEE. The V and J ends lost 3 bases and 6 bases respectively, with 13 bases between them. The CDR3 nucleotides are TGTGCCAGCAGCGGCACGGGGGGGGCTCAGCCCCAGCATTTT. Translated, it gives CASSGTGGAQPQHF.

The chain links TRBV28 to TRBJ2-4; either TRBD1 or TRBD2 may fit D (5 bases each). The ends were cut back, 6 bases at V and 2 bases at J, with 14 bases in the middle. The CDR3 runs to 15 residues. Germline-derived CDR1 and CDR2 are MDHEN and SYDVKM. CDR3 in DNA: TGTGCCAGCAGCCCTCGGGGCACCTCCAAAAACATTCAGTACTTC. As protein: CASSPRGTSKNIQYF.

Sample share makes this clone medium-sized. V is TRBV28 and J is TRBJ2-4; tentatively, D is TRBD1 (5 bases). V was clipped by 5 bases and J by 0 bases, with 11 bases between them. CDR3 length equals 15 residues. The V gene's germline CDR1 is MDHEN and CDR2 SYDVKM. In DNA form, the CDR3 reads TGTGCCAGCAGTCCCGGCAGGGTAGCCAAAAACATTCAGTACTTC. Its protein is CASSPGRVAKNIQYF.